The T cell receptor (beta chain) under discussion was sequenced for a study of T cells in narcolepsy. For this clone: Its target is unknown. One end of the junction is discordant with germline, which a read error may explain.

CDR1 SGDLS and CDR2 YYNGEE come from the germline V gene. The CDR3 consists of 13 residues. General study results and limits: Healthy controls reportedly lacked the autoreactive clonotypes serially found in patients' blood.

Measured with immunoSEQ multiplex PCR; TCRdb has only the in-frame clones, and not every one. This table has under 35,000 clones, 75% to 85% appearing once. This chain links TRBV9 with TRBJ1-1; no definite D call. The sequencing sample was made of CD45RA- memory CD4+ T cells from PBMCs. The TCR sequence derives from a human donor with narcolepsy. This chain's CDR3 is CASSVAWNAEAFF. The CDR3 coding sequence is TGTGCCAGCAGCGTAGCCTGGAACGCTGAAGCTTTCTTT.